The clone carrying this TCR beta chain has a count of ten or more. Its antigen is currently unknown. TCR beta CDR3 region amplification was performed from RNA transcripts. With the HTBI primer set, the TCR CDR3 went through a first round of RT-PCR. TCRdb used MiXCR to reprocess the multiplex PCR reads, holding one entry per CDR3 protein. The sample records 380,000 or so distinct CDR3 sequences, 13% being singletons. These data originate in a study of T cells in Graves' hyperthyroidism and ophthalmopathy. Study results and limitations: It was a median approximately six months before onset that the model predicted ophthalmopathy.

Germline-derived CDR1 and CDR2 are DFQATT and SNEGSKA (reference sequence). CDR3 length: 18 amino acids. V gave up 6 bases and J gave up 7 bases, with 34 bases separating them. The sequence was obtained from a man between 25 and 39 years old with Graves' hyperthyroidism that later progressed to Graves' ophthalmopathy. The specimen was blood. This chain joins TRBV20-1 and TRBJ2-7; maybe TRBD2 (6 bases). CDR3 nucleotides: TGCAGTGCGCCGCGGGGTGGGGCCGGCACCTTTACTTCGTTGGAGCAGTACTTC. It encodes CSAPRGGAGTFTSLEQYF.